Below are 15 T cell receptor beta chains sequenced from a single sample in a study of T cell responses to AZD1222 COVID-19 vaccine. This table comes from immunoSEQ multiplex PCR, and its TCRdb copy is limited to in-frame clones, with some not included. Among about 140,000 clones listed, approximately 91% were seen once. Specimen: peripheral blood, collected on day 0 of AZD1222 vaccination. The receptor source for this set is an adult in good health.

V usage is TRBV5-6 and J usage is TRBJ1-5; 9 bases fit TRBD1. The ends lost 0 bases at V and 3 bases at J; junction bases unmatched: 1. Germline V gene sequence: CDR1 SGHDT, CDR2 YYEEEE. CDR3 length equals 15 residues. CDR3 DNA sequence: TGTGCCAGCAGCTTGGGACAGGGGGACAATCAGCCCCAGCATTTT. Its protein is CASSLGQGDNQPQHF.

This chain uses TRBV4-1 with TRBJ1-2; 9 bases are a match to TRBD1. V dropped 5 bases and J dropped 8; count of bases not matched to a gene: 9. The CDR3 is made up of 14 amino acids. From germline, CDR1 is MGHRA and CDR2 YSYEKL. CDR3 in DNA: TGCGCCAGCAGCTCTCCCGGGACAGGGATCGGCTACACCTTC. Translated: CASSSPGTGIGYTF.

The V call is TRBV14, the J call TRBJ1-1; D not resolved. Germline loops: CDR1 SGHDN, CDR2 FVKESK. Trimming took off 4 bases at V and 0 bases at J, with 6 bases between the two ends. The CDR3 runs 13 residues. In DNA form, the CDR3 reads TGTGCCAGCAGCCTGGGCTTGAACACTGAAGCTTTCTTT. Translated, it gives CASSLGLNTEAFF.

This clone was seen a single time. Written as DNA, the CDR3 is TGTGCCAGCAGTCCCCGGACTAGCAGTGGGGATGAGCAGTTCTTC. Protein product: CASSPRTSSGDEQFF. V gene TRBV3-1 (or the pseudogene TRBV3-2) combines with J gene TRBJ2-1; TRBD2 agrees at 8 bases. Germline V gene sequence: CDR1 LGHDT, CDR2 YNNKEL (reference sequence). The CDR3 length is 15 residues. The V segment lost 6 bases and the J segment 8 bases; nucleotides outside the gene matches: 12.

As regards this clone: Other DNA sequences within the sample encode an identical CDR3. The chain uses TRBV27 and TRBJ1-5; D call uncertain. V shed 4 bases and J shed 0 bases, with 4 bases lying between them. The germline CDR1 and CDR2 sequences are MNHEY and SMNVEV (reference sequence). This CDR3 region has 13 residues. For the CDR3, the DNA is TGTGCCAGCAGTTGGGATAGCAATCAGCCCCAGCATTTT. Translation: CASSWDSNQPQHF.

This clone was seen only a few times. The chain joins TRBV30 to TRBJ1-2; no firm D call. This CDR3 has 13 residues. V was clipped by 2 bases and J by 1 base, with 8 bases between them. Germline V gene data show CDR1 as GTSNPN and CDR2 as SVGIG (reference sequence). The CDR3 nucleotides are TGTGCCTGGAGTTTCTGGGATAACTATGGCTACACCTTC. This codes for CAWSFWDNYGYTF.

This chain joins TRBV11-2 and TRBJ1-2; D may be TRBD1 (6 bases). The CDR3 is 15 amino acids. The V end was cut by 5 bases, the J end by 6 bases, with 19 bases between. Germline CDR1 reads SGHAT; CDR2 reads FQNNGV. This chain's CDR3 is CASSRNRDNENGYTF. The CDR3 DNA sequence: TGTGCCAGCAGCAGGAACAGGGACAACGAGAATGGCTACACCTTC.

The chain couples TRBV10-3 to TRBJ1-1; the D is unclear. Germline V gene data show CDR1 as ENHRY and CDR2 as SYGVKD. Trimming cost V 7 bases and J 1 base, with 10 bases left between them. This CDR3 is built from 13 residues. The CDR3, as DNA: TGTGCCATCACCTCGTCCAGGAACACTGAAGCTTTCTTT. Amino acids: CAITSSRNTEAFF.

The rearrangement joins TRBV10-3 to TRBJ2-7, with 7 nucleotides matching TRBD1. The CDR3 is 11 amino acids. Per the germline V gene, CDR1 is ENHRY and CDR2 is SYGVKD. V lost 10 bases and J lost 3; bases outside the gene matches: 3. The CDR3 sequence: CATRDSYEQYF. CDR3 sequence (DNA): TGTGCCACCCGGGACAGCTACGAGCAGTACTTC.

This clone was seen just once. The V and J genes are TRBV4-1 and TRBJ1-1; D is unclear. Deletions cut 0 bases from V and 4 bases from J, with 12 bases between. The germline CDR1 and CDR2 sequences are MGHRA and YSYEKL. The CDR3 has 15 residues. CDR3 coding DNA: TGCGCCAGCAGCCAAGATCTTGGGGTCCGCACTGAAGCTTTCTTT. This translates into CASSQDLGVRTEAFF.

CDR3 nucleotides: TGTGCCAGCAGCTTGACAGGGGGGTACACTGAAGCTTTCTTT. It yields the protein CASSLTGGYTEAFF. This sequence joins TRBV7-9 and TRBJ1-1; TRBD1 aligns across 9 bases. Germline assignment: CDR1 SEHNR and CDR2 FQNEAQ (reference sequence). The CDR3 spans 14 residues. Unmatched junction bases numbered 2, after V lost 3 bases and J lost 3 bases.

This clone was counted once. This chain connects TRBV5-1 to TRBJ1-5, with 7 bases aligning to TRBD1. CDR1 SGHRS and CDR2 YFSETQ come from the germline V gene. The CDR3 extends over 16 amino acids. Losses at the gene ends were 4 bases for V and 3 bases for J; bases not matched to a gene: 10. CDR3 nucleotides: TGCGCCAGCAGCCGGGGGCCACAGGGGACCAATCAGCCCCAGCATTTT. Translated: CASSRGPQGTNQPQHF.

The CDR3 DNA is TGTGCCAGCAGTAGATCCGGACCAGATGAGCAGTTCTTC. It specifies CASSRSGPDEQFF. This chain joins TRBV6-5 and TRBJ2-1, with D unresolved. Germline V CDR1 and CDR2: MNHEY, SVGAGI. There are 13 residues in the CDR3. The V and J ends lost 5 bases and 8 bases respectively, with 13 bases between them.

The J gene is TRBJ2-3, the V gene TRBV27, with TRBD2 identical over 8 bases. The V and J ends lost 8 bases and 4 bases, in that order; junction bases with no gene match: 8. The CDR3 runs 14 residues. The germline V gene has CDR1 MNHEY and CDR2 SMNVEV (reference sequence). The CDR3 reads CASWERESADTQYF. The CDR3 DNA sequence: TGTGCCAGCTGGGAGCGGGAGAGTGCAGATACGCAGTATTTT.

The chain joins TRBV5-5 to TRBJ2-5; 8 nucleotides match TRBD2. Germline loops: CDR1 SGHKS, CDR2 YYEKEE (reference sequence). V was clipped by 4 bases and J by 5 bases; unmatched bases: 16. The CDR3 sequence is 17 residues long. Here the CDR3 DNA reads TGTGCCAGCAGCCCGGCCATCGGGGCGGGAGGTTTCGAGACCCAGTACTTC. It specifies CASSPAIGAGGFETQYF.